The entry below gives a single T cell receptor beta chain sequence along with its context. The antigen is unknown. This CDR3 is built from 15 residues. Germline CDR1 MNHEY, CDR2 SVGAGI. V was clipped by 7 bases and J by 7 bases, with 19 bases between them. The record originates from a study of OX40 agonist ivuxolimab in advanced cancers. For the study at large: Ivuxolimab, an antibody that agonizes OX40 (CD134), was administered to the patients. From roughly 23 to 85 years was the age range, with a mean of approximately 58 years, and around 83% were male.

Generated by immunoSEQ multiplex PCR, the TCRdb table keeps only in-frame clones and is missing some. The sample shows nearly 110,000 clones, approximately 90% of them seen only once. Study-wide results and limits: Averaging showed that CD8+ T cells had more expanded clones than CD4+ did. Low normalized T-cell clonal expansion was also seen in some nonresponders.

This rearrangement joins TRBV6-5 to TRBJ1-4; TRBD1 might be the D (6 bases). This TCR derives from an adult with an advanced solid tumor such as melanoma, head and neck, liver or kidney cancer. This specimen consisted of CD4+ or CD8+ T cells sorted from blood, obtained in a trial of the OX40 agonist ivuxolimab. The CDR3 coding sequence is TGTGCCAGCACCCGAATACAGGGAATGGGTGAAAAACTGTTTTTT. It yields the protein CASTRIQGMGEKLFF.